This T cell receptor beta chain was sequenced in a study of beta chain features in type 1 diabetes (dated 2018 in TCRdb). Background on the whole study: Mean age, gender distribution, total cell number and subset yield were not different between patients and healthy donors. Naive and central memory subsets were obtained from all 30 or so donors, but regulatory and stem cell-like memory subsets were isolated from only 8 patients and 8 healthy donors. A total of under 120,000,000 sorted cells were examined across all samples, and RNA yield correlated strongly with the number of cells per subset. In the study, TCRB repertoires of sorted circulating CD4+ T cell subsets from recently diagnosed type 1 diabetes patients were compared with those of matched healthy donors. Study-wide findings and limitations: Shorter templates might have been favored by PCR, but patient and control samples were amplified and corrected together, so both groups would have been affected equally by any skew. HLA sub-analyses involved small numbers of individuals, so any influence of HLA type on TCRB rearrangement remained unresolved. A moderate but significant shortening of TCRB CDR3 length was observed in type 1 diabetes patients in all four CD4+ subsets. Naive, central memory and regulatory TCRB repertoires appeared to be more alike among patients than among healthy donors. Because cDNA was sequenced instead of genomic DNA, highly expressing activated cells could be over-represented, though the groups showed no difference in activation or CD3 levels. At VDJ recombination sites, type 1 diabetes patients had fewer insertions and more deleted nucleotides, which implies abnormalities in thymic rearrangement.

All of the isolated RNA was reverse transcribed with the High Capacity cDNA Reverse Transcription Kit, so expressed TCRB transcripts were sequenced. Naive, central memory and regulatory T cell samples underwent deep immunoSEQ sequencing, averaging about 3.3 million total reads per sample. Sorted cells were lysed in RLT buffer and RNA was extracted with DNase-treated RNeasy Micro or Mini kits, depending on cell number. Each cell subset was processed on its own to prevent cross-contamination, while patient and healthy donor samples were processed together. The immunoSEQ multiplex PCR was used to amplify TCRB sequences from cDNA, yielding 87-bp fragments that span the CDR3 region. The amplicons were sequenced using the Illumina HiSeq platform. On the study's bioinformatics: Synthetic template baselines were used to correct PCR bias computationally, reads within Hamming distance 2 were collapsed, and singletons that could not be merged were discarded. Reads were aligned to IMGT to assign V, D and J genes, CDR3 length, and insertions or deletions at six rearrangement sites. Within each subset, clonotype counts were normalized to sorted cell number, and only after that were true diversity and Gini coefficients computed with the tcR R package. Repertoire sharing was quantified using the overlap coefficient calculated on TCRB nucleotide sequences. As a proxy for the pre-selection repertoire, out-of-frame TCRB sequences from naive cells were analyzed. Drawn from immuneACCESS, this table holds only the in-frame rearrangements with V and J called that TCRdb kept. Clones are partly lost; checked studies trace under half to an unresolved V gene and leave the rest unexplained. The DNA gave D and trimming, while V, J and clone size come from that table. For this sample there are about half a million clones; around 30% appear just once. The top ten clones comprise 0.05% to 0.07% of the sample.

A single peripheral blood draw of around 0.11 L on average was collected from each donor into heparinised tubes. Using a panel that included CD45RO, CCR7, CD25, CD127, CD95 and CD27, naive, central memory, regulatory and stem cell-like memory CD4+ T cells were sorted on a BD FACSAria II. Purity was above 95% for every sorted population. PBMCs were separated immediately by Lymphoprep density gradient centrifugation and were stained directly, without being cultured. So that batch effects would be minimized, each experiment stained and sorted samples in pairs, pairing one healthy donor with one patient. As regards this clone: Its target antigen remains unknown. No much larger clone exists at a distance of one base, and base qualities are not known.

This receptor was obtained from a man younger than 30 in good health. The sequencing sample was made of naive CD4+ T cells from blood. The cell subset or site label corresponds to: true naive CD4+ T cells.

CDR3 sequence: CAWGIAKNIQYF. The DNA sequence is given as TGTGCCTGGGGGATAGCCAAAAACATTCAGTACTTC. The rearranged chain carries TRBV30 and TRBJ2-4, with the D gene not confidently named. V is shortened by 5 bases, J by 0 bases, and the region joining them spans 5 bases. From its cysteine to its phenylalanine, the CDR3 spans 12 amino acids. Here the CDR3 DNA is all that survives: 36 bases in frame from base 1. As encoded in the germline V gene (reference sequence), CDR1 is GTSNPN while CDR2 is SVGIG.